This is a list of T cell receptor beta chains from one sample in a study of OX40 agonist ivuxolimab in advanced cancers. Measured with immunoSEQ multiplex PCR; TCRdb has only the in-frame clones, and not every one. The data hold 65,000 to 85,000 clones, with 85% to 90% observed a single time. Sequencing was performed on CD4+ or CD8+ T cells sorted from blood, taken in a trial of the OX40 agonist ivuxolimab. Every receptor here comes from an adult with an advanced solid tumor such as melanoma, head and neck, liver or kidney cancer. The CDR3 runs from the conserved cysteine through the conserved F or W. The D gene is left open where the match is weak. Expanded clones get a size class; other rows say once, few or many, or leave the size out.

d_call j_call clone_size v_call cdr3_aa cdr3_nt
TRBD2 TRBJ2-1 . TRBV7-9 CASSIRTSINEQFF TGTGCCAGCAGTATTAGGACTAGCATTAATGAGCAGTTCTTC
. TRBJ1-4 . TRBV18 CASSPGRNEKLFF TGTGCCAGCTCACCGGGCCGAAATGAAAAACTGTTTTTT
TRBD2 TRBJ2-7 . TRBV7-2 CASSPLGLAGANYEQYF TGTGCCAGCAGCCCATTAGGACTAGCGGGGGCCAACTACGAGCAGTACTTC
. TRBJ1-3 . TRBV28 CASSFSMAVSGNTIYF TGTGCCAGCAGTTTTAGTATGGCGGTCTCTGGAAACACCATATATTTT
TRBD1 TRBJ1-5 . TRBV18 CASSPQGAMGQPQHF TGTGCCAGCTCACCACAGGGGGCGATGGGTCAGCCCCAGCATTTT
. TRBJ2-3 . TRBV12-5 CASGLDAKSTDTQYF TGTGCTAGTGGTTTGGATGCCAAGAGCACAGATACGCAGTATTTT
TRBD2 TRBJ2-5 . TRBV7-3 CASSLSGGVKTQYF TGTGCCAGCAGCTTGAGCGGGGGAGTAAAGACCCAGTACTTC
. TRBJ2-3 . TRBV7-9 CASSLGGEGIRDTQYF TGTGCCAGCAGCTTAGGGGGTGAAGGGATCCGGGATACGCAGTATTTT
TRBD1 TRBJ2-7 . TRBV4-1 CASSPRTGGASYEQYF TGCGCCAGCAGCCCAAGGACAGGGGGGGCCTCGTACGAGCAGTACTTC
. TRBJ1-6 once TRBV7-9 CASSPAGRDNSPLHF TGTGCCAGCAGCCCCGCCGGGAGAGATAATTCACCCCTCCACTTT
. TRBJ2-1 . TRBV6-5 CASSSGGGPYNEQFF TGTGCCAGCAGCTCGGGGGGCGGGCCTTACAATGAGCAGTTCTTC
. TRBJ1-2 . TRBV28 CASSFGGNPYGYTF TGTGCCAGCAGTTTCGGCGGGAACCCCTATGGCTACACCTTC
. TRBJ1-6 . TRBV6-6 CASTAGQYNSPLHF TGTGCCAGCACTGCCGGACAGTATAATTCACCCCTCCACTTT
TRBD2 TRBJ2-5 . TRBV7-2 CASSTTSGGYQETQYF TGTGCCAGCAGCACTACTAGCGGGGGGTACCAAGAGACCCAGTACTTC
. TRBJ1-1 . TRBV30 CAWSRQENTEAFF TGTGCCTGGAGCCGGCAGGAGAACACTGAAGCTTTCTTT
TRBD2 TRBJ2-3 . TRBV30 CAWSRLAGGGTDTQYF TGTGCCTGGAGTAGATTAGCGGGGGGCGGCACAGATACGCAGTATTTT
TRBD2 TRBJ2-7 . TRBV28 CASSLERGAYEQYF TGTGCCAGCAGTTTAGAGCGGGGGGCCTACGAGCAGTACTTC
TRBD1 TRBJ1-5 few TRBV19 CASSGTASIQPQHF TGTGCCAGTAGCGGGACAGCTAGTATTCAGCCCCAGCATTTT
. TRBJ2-2 . TRBV13 CASSQVPGELFF TGTGCCAGCAGCCAAGTCCCCGGGGAGCTGTTTTTT
TRBD1 TRBJ1-1 . TRBV6-6 CASSLGQGVLNTEAFF TGTGCCAGCAGTTTGGGACAGGGGGTTTTAAACACTGAAGCTTTCTTT
. TRBJ1-3 . TRBV7-2 CASSLDGNTIYF TGTGCCAGCAGCTTGGATGGAAACACCATATATTTT
TRBD2 TRBJ2-1 . TRBV11-2 CASSLGGGTYNEQFF TGTGCCAGCAGCTTAGGCGGGGGTACCTACAATGAGCAGTTCTTC